This TCR beta chain was found in a study of identical twins (dated by TCRdb to 2016 to 2017). About the investigation overall: TCR alpha and beta repertoires from monozygotic twins, unrelated adults of various ages and cord blood were deep-sequenced to test whether fetal clonotypes persist. To rule out contamination, the twin experiments were replicated at different times with different library preparation protocols.

Sequences SQVTM (CDR1) and ANQGSEA (CDR2) are obtained from the germline V gene. From the cysteine through the phenylalanine, the CDR3 covers 16 amino acids. Just CDR3 DNA is preserved here, 48 bases in frame from base 1. From V the trimming removes 5 bases and from J it removes 7 bases, while the gene matches leave 9 bases of the junction unaccounted for. The library was obtained by 5' RACE. The instrument given in TCRdb is Illumina HiSeq 2000. Template switching added a universal primer binding site, and the final cDNA carried a unique molecular identifier that allowed TCR cDNA molecules to be counted accurately. Specific primers in the conserved constant-segment region were used to synthesize first-strand cDNA for the TCR alpha and beta chains. Each cDNA library was double barcoded, with a SMART-Mk sample barcode plus Illumina barcodes, to control for contamination. TruSeq adapter sequences and Illumina sample barcodes were added in two successive PCR steps. The Illumina HiSeq platform was used with custom primers to sequence TCR alpha and beta cDNA libraries. As for the authors' bioinformatics: Unique molecular identifiers were extracted from raw reads with MiGEC, and CDR3 positions were determined with MiXCR. Recombination models were inferred per individual with the repgenHMM and IGoR tools using an EM algorithm. The tcR package in R was used for shared clonotype analysis, with sharing normalized by the product of cloneset sizes. Out-of-frame nonproductive sequences were analyzed to study raw recombination free of thymic and clonal selection effects. In TCRdb, the public reads were trimmed at Q25 with fastp and aligned with MiXCR, with productive beta chains retained. Identical CDR3 proteins give one entry, which carries the most common genes and DNA. These V and J calls originate from TCRdb's pipeline instead of the authors' own analysis. The sample records about 890,000 distinct CDR3 sequences, 9% to 15% of which are singletons. About 1.6% of the sample is held by the ten biggest clonotypes.

Results and caveats for the whole study, not just this receptor: Conclusions relied on cross-sectional statistical analysis, since the same donors could not be followed over many years. Excess twin sharing in beta out-of-frame sequences was weaker because fewer shared sequences lowered the signal-to-noise ratio. Compared with coincidental sharing between unrelated individuals, out-of-frame TCR alpha sequences shared between twins had an excess of sequences with low generation probability. Fewer insertions were carried by abundant cord blood beta clonotypes, a similar but weaker trend appeared in young adult naive repertoires, and no such trend appeared in memory repertoires. Recombination models systematically underestimated out-of-frame TCR alpha sharing in monozygotic twins but agreed with sharing between unrelated individuals. Zero-insertion analyses could be partly confounded by invariant T cells such as MAIT and iNKT, although diverse VJ usage argued against such confounding for most clonotypes.

This clonotype was picked up many times. This clone's antigen is unknown. Nothing much larger sits one base from this clone, and base qualities are not available. Every donor in the study was a healthy Caucasian. The twin cohort comprised three pairs of female monozygotic twins, all aged roughly 18 to 29 years. Peripheral blood mononuclear cells were used as the source from which RNA for TCR libraries was isolated. These same records also appear under a second study, on yellow fever vaccine responses in identical twins. The second study reports: The authors reported that the T cell response to vaccination in identical twins appeared partly convergent and partly personalized. Focusing on identical twins, the study followed the T cell clones that responded to the vaccine, and did so with precision.

The clonotype originates from a woman younger than 30 in good health. This chain joins TRBV29-1 to TRBJ2-1; TRBD2 matches 15 bases in the middle. The specimen sequenced was PBMCs. The CDR3 reads as follows: CSVPRTGTSGRNEQFF. The DNA reads TGCAGCGTTCCCAGAACCGGGACTAGCGGGAGGAATGAGCAGTTCTTC.